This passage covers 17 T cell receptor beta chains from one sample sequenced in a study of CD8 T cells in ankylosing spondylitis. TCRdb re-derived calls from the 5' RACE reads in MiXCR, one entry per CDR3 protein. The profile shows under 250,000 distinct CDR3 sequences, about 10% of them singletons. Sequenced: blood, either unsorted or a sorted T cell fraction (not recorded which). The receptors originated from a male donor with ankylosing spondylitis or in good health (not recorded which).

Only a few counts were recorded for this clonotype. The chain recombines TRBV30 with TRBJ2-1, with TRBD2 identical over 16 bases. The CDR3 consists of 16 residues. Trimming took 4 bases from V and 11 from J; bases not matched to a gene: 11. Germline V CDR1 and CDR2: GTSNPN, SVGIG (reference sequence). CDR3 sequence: CAWNPGTSGRAGKQFF. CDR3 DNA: TGTGCCTGGAACCCCGGGACTAGCGGGAGGGCCGGTAAGCAGTTCTTC.

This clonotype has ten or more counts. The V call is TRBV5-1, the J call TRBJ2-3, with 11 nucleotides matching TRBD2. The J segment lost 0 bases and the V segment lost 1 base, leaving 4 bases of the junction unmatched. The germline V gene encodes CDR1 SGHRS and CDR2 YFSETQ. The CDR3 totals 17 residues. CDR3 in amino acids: CASSLRLAGPSTDTQYF. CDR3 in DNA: TGCGCCAGCAGCTTGAGACTAGCGGGGCCTAGCACAGATACGCAGTATTTT.

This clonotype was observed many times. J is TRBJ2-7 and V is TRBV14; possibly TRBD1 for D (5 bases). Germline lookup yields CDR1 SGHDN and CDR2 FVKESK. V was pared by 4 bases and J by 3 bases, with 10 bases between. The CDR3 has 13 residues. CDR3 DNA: TGTGCCAGCAGCCTCGGACACATCTACGAGCAGTACTTC. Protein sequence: CASSLGHIYEQYF. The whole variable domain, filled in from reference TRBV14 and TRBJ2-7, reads EAGVTQFPSHSVIEKGQTVTLRCDPISGHDNLYWYRRVMGKEIKFLLHFVKESKQDESGMPNNRFLAERTGGTYSTLKVQPAELEDSGVYFCASSLGHIYEQYFGPGTRLTVT.

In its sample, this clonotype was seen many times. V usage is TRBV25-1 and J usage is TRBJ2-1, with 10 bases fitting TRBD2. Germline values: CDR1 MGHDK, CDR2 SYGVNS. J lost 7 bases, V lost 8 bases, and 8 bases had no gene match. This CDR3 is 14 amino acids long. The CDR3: CASRRSGGGNEQFF. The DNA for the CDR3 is TGTGCCAGCCGCAGGAGCGGGGGGGGTAATGAGCAGTTCTTC.

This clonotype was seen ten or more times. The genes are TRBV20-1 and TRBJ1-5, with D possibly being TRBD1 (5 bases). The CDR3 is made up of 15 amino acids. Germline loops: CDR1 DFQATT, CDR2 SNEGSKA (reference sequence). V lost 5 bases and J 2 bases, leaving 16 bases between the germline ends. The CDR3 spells CSAYTQAMGNQPQHF. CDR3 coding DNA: TGCAGTGCTTACACACAGGCGATGGGCAATCAGCCCCAGCATTTT.

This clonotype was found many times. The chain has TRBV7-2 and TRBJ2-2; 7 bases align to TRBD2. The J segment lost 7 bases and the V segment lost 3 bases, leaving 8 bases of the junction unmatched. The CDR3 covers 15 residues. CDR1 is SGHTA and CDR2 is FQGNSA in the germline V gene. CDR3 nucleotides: TGTGCCAGCAGCTTTGGCGGGAGTGTTAGCGGGGAGCTGTTTTTT. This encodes CASSFGGSVSGELFF.

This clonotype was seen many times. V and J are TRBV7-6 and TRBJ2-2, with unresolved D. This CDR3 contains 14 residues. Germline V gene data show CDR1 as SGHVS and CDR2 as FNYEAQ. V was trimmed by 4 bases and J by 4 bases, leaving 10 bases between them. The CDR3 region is CASSSPGRTGELFF. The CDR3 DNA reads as TGTGCCAGCAGCTCGCCGGGCCGCACCGGGGAGCTGTTTTTT.

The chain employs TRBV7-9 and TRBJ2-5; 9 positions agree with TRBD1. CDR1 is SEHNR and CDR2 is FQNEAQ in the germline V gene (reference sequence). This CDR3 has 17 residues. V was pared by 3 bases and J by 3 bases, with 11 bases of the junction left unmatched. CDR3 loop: CASSFPFTGGEEETQYF. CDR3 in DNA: TGTGCCAGCAGCTTTCCGTTTACAGGGGGCGAGGAAGAGACCCAGTACTTC.

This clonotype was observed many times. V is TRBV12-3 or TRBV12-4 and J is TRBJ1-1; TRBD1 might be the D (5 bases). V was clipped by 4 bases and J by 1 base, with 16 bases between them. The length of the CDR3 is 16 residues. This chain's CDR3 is CASSSSWTRRNTEAFF. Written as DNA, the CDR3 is TGTGCCAGCAGTTCCTCCTGGACACGGCGGAACACTGAAGCTTTCTTT.

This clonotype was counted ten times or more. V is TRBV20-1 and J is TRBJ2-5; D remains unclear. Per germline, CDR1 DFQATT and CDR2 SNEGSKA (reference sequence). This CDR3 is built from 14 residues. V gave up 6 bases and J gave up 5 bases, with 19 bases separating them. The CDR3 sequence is CSATGLPSKETQYF. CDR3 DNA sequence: TGCAGTGCGACGGGTCTTCCCTCGAAGGAGACCCAGTACTTC.

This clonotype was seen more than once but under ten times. CDR3 sequence (DNA): TGTGCCTGGGGATATAGCAATCAGCCCCAGCATTTT. Protein: CAWGYSNQPQHF. The gene calls are TRBV30 and TRBJ1-5; D unresolved. The V end was cut by 5 bases, the J end by 0 bases, with 5 bases between. The germline V gene encodes CDR1 GTSNPN and CDR2 SVGIG (reference sequence). The CDR3 has 12 amino acids. Supplemented by reference TRBV30 and TRBJ1-5, the full variable domain reads SQTIHQWPATLVQPVGSPLSLECTVEGTSNPNLYWYRQAAGRGLQLLFYSVGIGQISSEVPQNLSASRPQDRQFILSSKKLLLSDSGFYLCAWGYSNQPQHFGDGTRLSIL.

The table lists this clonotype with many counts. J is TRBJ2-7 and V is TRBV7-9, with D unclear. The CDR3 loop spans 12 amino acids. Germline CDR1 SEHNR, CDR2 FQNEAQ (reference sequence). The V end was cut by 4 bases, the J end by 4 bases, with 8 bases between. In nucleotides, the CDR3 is TGTGCCAGCAGCTCGGAGCCGTACGAGCAGTACTTC. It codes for CASSSEPYEQYF.

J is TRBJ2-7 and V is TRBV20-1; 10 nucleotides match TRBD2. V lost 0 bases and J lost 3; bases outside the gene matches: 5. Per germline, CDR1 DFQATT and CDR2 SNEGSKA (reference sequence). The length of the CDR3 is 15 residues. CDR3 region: CSARDPSGSSYEQYF. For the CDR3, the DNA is TGCAGTGCTAGAGATCCTAGCGGGAGCAGCTACGAGCAGTACTTC.

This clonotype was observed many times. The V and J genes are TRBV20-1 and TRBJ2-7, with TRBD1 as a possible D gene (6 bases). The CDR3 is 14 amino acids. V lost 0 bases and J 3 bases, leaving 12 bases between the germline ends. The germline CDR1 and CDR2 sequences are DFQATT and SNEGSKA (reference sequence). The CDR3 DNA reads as TGCAGTGCTAGAGATTCAGGGGTCGGCTACGAGCAGTACTTC. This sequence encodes CSARDSGVGYEQYF.

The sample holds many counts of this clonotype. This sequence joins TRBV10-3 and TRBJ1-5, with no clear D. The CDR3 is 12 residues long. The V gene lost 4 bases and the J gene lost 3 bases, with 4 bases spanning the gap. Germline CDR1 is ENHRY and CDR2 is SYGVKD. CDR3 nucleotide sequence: TGTGCCATCAGTGCGGTCAATCAGCCCCAGCATTTT. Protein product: CAISAVNQPQHF.

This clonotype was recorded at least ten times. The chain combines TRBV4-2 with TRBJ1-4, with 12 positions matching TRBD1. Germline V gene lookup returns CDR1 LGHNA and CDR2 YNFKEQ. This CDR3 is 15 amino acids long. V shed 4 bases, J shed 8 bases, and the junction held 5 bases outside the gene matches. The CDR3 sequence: CASSRGTGGGEKLFF. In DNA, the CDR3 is TGTGCCAGCAGCCGCGGGACAGGGGGCGGAGAAAAACTGTTTTTT.

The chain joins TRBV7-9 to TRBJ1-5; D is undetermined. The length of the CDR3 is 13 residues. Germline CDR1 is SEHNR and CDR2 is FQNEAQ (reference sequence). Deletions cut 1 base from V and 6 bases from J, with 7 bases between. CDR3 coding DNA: TGTGCCAGCAGCTTAGTAGTAGGTCAGCCCCAGCATTTT. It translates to CASSLVVGQPQHF.